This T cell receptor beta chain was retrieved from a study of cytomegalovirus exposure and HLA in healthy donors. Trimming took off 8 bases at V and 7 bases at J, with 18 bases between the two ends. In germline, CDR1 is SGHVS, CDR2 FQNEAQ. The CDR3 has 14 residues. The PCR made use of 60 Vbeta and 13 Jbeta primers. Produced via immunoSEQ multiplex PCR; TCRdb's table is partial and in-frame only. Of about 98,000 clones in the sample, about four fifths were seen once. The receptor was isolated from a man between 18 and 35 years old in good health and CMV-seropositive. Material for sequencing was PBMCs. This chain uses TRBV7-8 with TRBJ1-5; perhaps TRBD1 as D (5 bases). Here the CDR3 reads CASRSLDIGQPQHF. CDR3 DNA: TGTGCCAGCCGGTCCCTGGACATTGGACAGCCCCAGCATTTT.